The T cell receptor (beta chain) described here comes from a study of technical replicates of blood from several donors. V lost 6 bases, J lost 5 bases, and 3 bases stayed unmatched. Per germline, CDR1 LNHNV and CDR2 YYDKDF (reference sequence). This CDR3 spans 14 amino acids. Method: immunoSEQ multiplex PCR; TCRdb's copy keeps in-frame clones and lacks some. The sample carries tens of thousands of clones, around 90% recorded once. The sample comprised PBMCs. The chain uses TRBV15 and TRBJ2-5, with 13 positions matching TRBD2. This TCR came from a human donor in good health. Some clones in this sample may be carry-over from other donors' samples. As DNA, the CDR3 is TGTGCCACCAGTCCGGGACTAGCGGGGGAGACCCAGTACTTC. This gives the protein CATSPGLAGETQYF.